The 22 T cell receptor beta chains below all came from one sample that was sequenced in a study of CD8+CD57+ T cells in acquired aplastic anemia. Whoever was chosen for sequencing had shown CD8+CD57+ cell expansion by flow cytometry. Genomic DNA constituted the template upon which TCR beta VDJ and CDR3 profiling was performed. MiXCR, applied by TCRdb to the reads, yields one record per CDR3 protein. The data show just over 450,000 distinct CDR3 sequences, with more than 25% seen just once and roughly 0.89% held by the top ten. The material sequenced was sorted CD4+, CD8+, or CD8+CD57+ T cells (not recorded which) from PBMCs. These receptors came from a human donor with aplastic anemia.

This clonotype appeared many times. The rearrangement links TRBV7-9 to TRBJ1-2; D call uncertain. Germline CDR1 is SEHNR and CDR2 is FQNEAQ (reference sequence). V dropped 4 bases and J dropped 4 bases, with 13 bases sitting between them. This CDR3 contains 14 residues. In DNA form, the CDR3 reads TGTGCCAGCAGCTACCCGGATCAGCTCTATGGCTACACCTTC. The encoded protein is CASSYPDQLYGYTF.

This clonotype has more than one count but fewer than ten. The chain uses TRBV6-1 and TRBJ1-5; 7 bases match TRBD1. The CDR3 length is 16 residues. CDR1 and CDR2 (germline): MNHNS, SASEGT. The J segment lost 4 bases and the V segment lost 6 bases, leaving 12 bases of the junction unmatched. In DNA form, the CDR3 reads TGTGCCAGCAGAAAACAAACCGGGACAGATAATCAGCCCCAGCATTTT. Translating it yields CASRKQTGTDNQPQHF.

This chain links TRBV6-1 with TRBJ2-2, with no clear D. V was trimmed by 0 bases and J by 2 bases, leaving 4 bases between them. The CDR3 has 14 amino acids. Germline V lookup: CDR1 MNHNS, CDR2 SASEGT. The CDR3 region has the DNA TGTGCCAGCAGTGAAGCGCATAACACCGGGGAGCTGTTTTTT. Translated, it gives CASSEAHNTGELFF.

In its sample, this clonotype was seen many times. DNA for the CDR3: TGTGCCAGCAGCAGATTCTTGGTTTCGGGAAACACCATATATTTT. It is translated as CASSRFLVSGNTIYF. The chain links TRBV7-2 to TRBJ1-3; D remains ambiguous. Germline V gives CDR1 SGHTA, CDR2 FQGNSA. The CDR3 extends over 15 amino acids. The V and J ends lost 5 bases and 4 bases respectively, with 15 bases between them.

This clonotype was counted ten times or more. The chain uses TRBV11-2 and TRBJ1-5; 9 nucleotides match TRBD1. The germline V gene encodes CDR1 SGHAT and CDR2 FQNNGV. CDR3 length: 14 residues. Trimming took 5 bases from V and 7 from J; bases not matched to a gene: 6. CDR3 sequence (DNA): TGTGCCAGCAGCCAATCCGGGACAGGGCAGCCCCAGCATTTT. This codes for CASSQSGTGQPQHF.

In its sample, this clonotype was seen many times. This rearrangement joins TRBV7-2 to TRBJ1-1; D is undetermined. The CDR3 is made up of 13 amino acids. Germline assignment: CDR1 SGHTA and CDR2 FQGNSA. V shed 4 bases and J shed 1 base, with 7 bases lying between them. The CDR3 coding sequence is TGTGCCAGCAGCTGGGCAGAGAACACTGAAGCTTTCTTT. It codes for CASSWAENTEAFF.

This clonotype showed up just once. Sequence at one end of the junction differs from germline and may be a read error. CDR3 region: CASSLTVSGHTIYF. CDR3 bases: TGCGCCAGCAGCTTGACAGTCTCTGGACACACCATATATTTT. The chain has TRBV5-1 and TRBJ1-3; D is ambiguous. Germline V CDR1 and CDR2: SGHRS, YFSETQ. The CDR3 consists of 14 residues.

For this clonotype: One base away lies a much larger clone, so this may be a sequencing read error. The chain has TRBV7-9 and TRBJ1-1, with a weak D call TRBD1 (5 bases). CDR1 and CDR2 from the germline V gene are SEHNR and FQNEAQ (reference sequence). V dropped 7 bases and J dropped 8 bases, with 8 bases sitting between them. The CDR3 sequence is 10 residues long. CDR3 loop: CASTGAEAFF. As DNA, the CDR3 is TGTGCCAGCACCGGGGCAGAAGCTTTCTTT.

The chain recombines TRBV7-9 with TRBJ1-1; 10 bases map to TRBD1. Trimming took 1 base from V and 1 from J; bases not matched to a gene: 3. The germline gives CDR1 SEHNR, CDR2 FQNEAQ (reference sequence). CDR3 length: 16 residues. CDR3 region: CASSLETGGPNTEAFF. The CDR3 bases are TGTGCCAGCAGCTTAGAGACAGGGGGCCCGAACACTGAAGCTTTCTTT.

The V and J genes are TRBV29-1 and TRBJ2-7; D perhaps matches TRBD1 (7 bases). Germline V CDR1 and CDR2: SQVTM, ANQGSEA. Trimming removed 4 bases from V and 4 bases from J, with 11 bases in between. The CDR3 contains 12 residues. CDR3 bases: TGCAGCGTTGGACCAGGGGGGTACGAGCAGTACTTC. Translating gives CSVGPGGYEQYF.

As to this clonotype: A much more abundant neighbour one base away suggests this may be a read error. This rearrangement joins TRBV7-8 to TRBJ2-2; D gene unclear. CDR3 length: 13 residues. Trimming shortened V by 5 bases and J by 0 bases, and 4 bases separated the two germline ends. CDR1 SGHVS and CDR2 FQNEAQ come from the germline V gene. For the CDR3, the DNA is TGTGCCAGCAGCCAAGCGAACACCGGGGAGCTGTTTTTT. It translates to CASSQANTGELFF.

The rearrangement links TRBV14 to TRBJ1-1; the D gene is possibly TRBD1 (6 bases). Germline CDR1 and CDR2: SGHDN and FVKESK. The CDR3 spans 17 residues. The germline V and J ends were trimmed by 6 bases and 0 bases, with 20 bases remaining between them. The CDR3 protein is CASSRNFNRALNTEAFF. For the CDR3, the DNA is TGTGCCAGCAGTCGGAACTTCAACAGGGCCCTGAACACTGAAGCTTTCTTT.

The rearrangement links TRBV19 to TRBJ2-7; a possible D gene is TRBD1 (5 bases). Trimming shortened V by 11 bases and J by 4 bases, and 21 bases separated the two germline ends. From germline, CDR1 is LNHDA and CDR2 SQIVND (reference sequence). This CDR3 has 14 amino acids. The CDR3 reads CAASRASTTYEQYF. In DNA form, the CDR3 reads TGTGCCGCAAGCAGGGCTAGTACGACATACGAGCAGTACTTC. The full variable domain, completed using reference TRBV19 and TRBJ2-7, is DGGITQSPKYLFRKEGQNVTLSCEQNLNHDAMYWYRQDPGQGLRLIYYSQIVNDFQKGDIAEGYSVSREKKESFPLTVTSAQKNPTAFYLCAASRASTTYEQYFGPGTRLTVT.

Ten or more counts support this clonotype. The chain has TRBV16 and TRBJ1-6; D not certain. This CDR3 has 13 amino acids. V lost 0 bases to trimming and J lost 9 bases, with 6 bases between them. Germline CDR1 is KGHSY and CDR2 is FQNENV. CDR3 region: CASSQSVGSPLHF. The CDR3 DNA sequence: TGTGCCAGCAGCCAATCAGTAGGTTCACCCCTCCACTTT. Complete variable domain (other parts from reference TRBV16 and TRBJ1-6): GEEVAQTPKHLVRGEGQKAKLYCAPIKGHSYVFWYQQVLKNEFKFLISFQNENVFDETGMPKERFSAKCLPNSPCSLEIQATKLEDSAVYFCASSQSVGSPLHFGNGTRLTVT.

Ten or more counts support this clonotype. The chain couples TRBV15 to TRBJ2-5; D gene uncertain. The CDR3 sequence is 15 residues long. Germline values: CDR1 LNHNV, CDR2 YYDKDF (reference sequence). The V end lost 5 bases, the J end lost 0 bases, and 13 bases lay between the germline ends. DNA for the CDR3: TGTGCCACCAGCCTGGTTCGGCAGTACCAAGAGACCCAGTACTTC. Amino acid sequence: CATSLVRQYQETQYF.

This clonotype was found a few times. The junction departs from the called germline gene at one end, perhaps through a read error. The chain joins TRBV2 to TRBJ2-7, with 7 bases matching TRBD1. This CDR3 is built from 14 residues. The germline CDR1 and CDR2 sequences are SNHLY and FYNNEI. The chain's CDR3 is CAIEGTDQTYEQCF. CDR3 nucleotide sequence: TGTGCCATCGAAGGGACAGACCAAACCTACGAGCAGTGCTTC.

This clonotype occurred a few times. The chain employs TRBV12-3 or TRBV12-4 and TRBJ1-5; no clear D. Between the trimmed V and J ends, which lost 2 bases and 6 bases, there was a span of 14 bases. The CDR3 loop spans 15 amino acids. As DNA, the CDR3 is TGTGCCAGCAGTTTAAATCTGGCAGTAAGTCAGCCCCAGCATTTT. Protein sequence: CASSLNLAVSQPQHF.

The sample holds a few counts of this clonotype. The V and J genes are TRBV28 and TRBJ1-1; D remains unclear. Trimming pared 5 bases from V and 3 bases from J, leaving 7 bases between. Germline CDR1 and CDR2: MDHEN and SYDVKM. The CDR3 runs 12 residues. CDR3 coding DNA: TGTGCCAGCAGTCTTACGGACACTGAAGCTTTCTTT. Translation gives CASSLTDTEAFF.

The CDR3: CATKGRTGNTEAFF. In DNA, the CDR3 is TGTGCCACCAAGGGCAGAACAGGGAACACTGAAGCTTTCTTT. The chain links TRBV24-1 to TRBJ1-1; D is possibly TRBD1 (5 bases). This CDR3 spans 14 amino acids. The V end was cut by 8 bases, the J end by 1 base, with 13 bases between. Germline loops: CDR1 KGHDR, CDR2 SFDVKD.

With respect to this clonotype: This CDR3 is missing its conserved last phenylalanine or tryptophan, likely due to a read error. The V and J genes are TRBV25-1 and TRBJ2-3; D gene unclear. Germline V gene data show CDR1 as MGHDK and CDR2 as SYGVNS. The ends were cut back, 6 bases at V and 0 bases at J, with 16 bases in the middle. The CDR3 has 16 amino acids. Here the CDR3 reads CASRGRASTSTDTQYL. The CDR3 region has the DNA TGTGCCAGCAGGGGTAGGGCCAGCACTAGCACAGATACGCAGTATCTT.

The chain links TRBV11-1 to TRBJ1-6; weak D call: TRBD1 (5 bases). Germline CDR1 is SGHAT and CDR2 is FQDESV (reference sequence). Trimming took off 5 bases at V and 7 bases at J, with 15 bases between the two ends. The CDR3 has 15 residues. The CDR3 sequence is CASSPQWGDNSPLHF. The CDR3, as DNA: TGTGCCAGCAGCCCACAATGGGGGGACAATTCACCCCTCCACTTT.

This chain connects TRBV5-1 to TRBJ2-6; D perhaps matches TRBD2 (6 bases). V gave up 4 bases and J gave up 4 bases, with 9 bases separating them. Germline-derived CDR1 and CDR2 are SGHRS and YFSETQ. The CDR3 sequence is 14 residues long. The CDR3 DNA sequence: TGCGCCAGCAGCGGAGGGGCCGGGGCCAACGTCCTGACTTTC. Its translation: CASSGGAGANVLTF.